The 26 T cell receptor beta chains listed next were all sequenced from one sample in a study of T-cell reconstitution after alpha-beta-depleted transplantation in children. The authors prepared the TCRbeta library with unique molecular identifiers. MiXCR, run by TCRdb on the PCR reads, gives a single entry per CDR3 protein. The profile shows around 450,000 distinct CDR3 sequences, roughly a tenth of them singletons. Here the sequenced sample was PBMCs, taken before TCRalphabeta/CD19-depleted stem cell transplant. These receptors came from a child younger than 10 with inherited bone marrow failure, due to receive a stem cell transplant.

This clonotype appeared a few times. CDR3 protein: CASSLPRPNSPLHF. Here the CDR3 DNA reads TGTGCCAGCAGTTTACCGCGGCCTAATTCACCCCTCCACTTT. This chain connects TRBV28 to TRBJ1-6; D uncertain. Germline CDR1 is MDHEN and CDR2 is SYDVKM. The CDR3 totals 14 residues. Trimming took off 2 bases at V and 6 bases at J, with 8 bases between the two ends.

This clonotype showed up many times. The chain links TRBV20-1 to TRBJ1-1, with D perhaps matching TRBD1 (5 bases). Germline V gene lookup returns CDR1 DFQATT and CDR2 SNEGSKA (reference sequence). This CDR3 is 13 amino acids long. The V end was cut by 0 bases, the J end by 7 bases, with 12 bases between. The DNA for the CDR3 is TGCAGTGCTAGAGATCCCAGGGTTGGTGAAGCTTTCTTT. Protein sequence: CSARDPRVGEAFF.

This clonotype was detected many times. The rearrangement joins TRBV27 to TRBJ2-2; D remains unclear. V lost 3 bases and J 0 bases, leaving 11 bases between the germline ends. This CDR3 is 16 amino acids long. Germline V gene data show CDR1 as MNHEY and CDR2 as SMNVEV (reference sequence). This CDR3 is CASSLVGAPNTGELFF. The CDR3 bases are TGTGCCAGCAGTTTGGTGGGCGCCCCGAACACCGGGGAGCTGTTTTTT.

This clonotype was detected many times. V gene TRBV29-1 combines with J gene TRBJ1-1, with D perhaps matching TRBD1 (5 bases). V shed 1 base and J shed 5 bases, with 8 bases lying between them. The CDR3 sequence is 12 residues long. CDR1 and CDR2 (germline): SQVTM, ANQGSEA. For the CDR3, the DNA is TGCAGCGTTGAAGCGGGGACTACTGAAGCTTTCTTT. It codes for CSVEAGTTEAFF.

In nucleotides, the CDR3 is TGTGCCAGCAGTTCTTTTGGGACAGGGGGGGGCAATGAGCAGTTCTTC. This codes for CASSSFGTGGGNEQFF. This chain connects TRBV28 to TRBJ2-1; 11 bases agree with TRBD1. Germline-derived CDR1 and CDR2 are MDHEN and SYDVKM. The ends lost 4 bases at V and 6 bases at J; junction bases unmatched: 8. CDR3 length: 16 amino acids.

This clonotype was seen many times. The chain couples TRBV27 to TRBJ1-5; TRBD1 is a possible D gene (6 bases). V lost 9 bases, J lost 1 base, and 13 bases lay in between. The CDR3 length is 14 residues. CDR1 and CDR2 from the germline V gene are MNHEY and SMNVEV (reference sequence). The CDR3 coding sequence is TGTGCCAGTTCCGACAGGCTAAGCAATCAGCCCCAGCATTTT. As protein: CASSDRLSNQPQHF.

This clonotype was found many times. This sequence joins TRBV7-2 and TRBJ2-1; 8 nucleotides align to TRBD2. Germline V gene sequence: CDR1 SGHTA, CDR2 FQGNSA. The ends lost 1 base at V and 8 bases at J; junction bases unmatched: 10. The CDR3 extends over 16 amino acids. The CDR3 here is CASSLVPGGPGDEQFF. CDR3 DNA: TGTGCCAGCAGCTTAGTTCCGGGAGGGCCTGGGGATGAGCAGTTCTTC.

Ten or more counts support this clonotype. This sequence joins TRBV5-1 and TRBJ2-7; the match to TRBD2 covers 8 bases. There are 15 residues in the CDR3. V was pared by 0 bases and J by 2 bases, with 4 bases of the junction left unmatched. Germline V gene lookup returns CDR1 SGHRS and CDR2 YFSETQ. The CDR3 DNA is TGCGCCAGCAGCTTGGCGGGGGGGACGACCTACGAGCAGTACTTC. Encoded protein: CASSLAGGTTYEQYF.

This clonotype was counted at least ten times. The chain carries TRBV9 and TRBJ2-3; the D gene is possibly TRBD2 (5 bases). Trimming left V 0 bases short and J 0 bases short, with 8 bases between. The CDR3 has 15 amino acids. Germline V gene sequence: CDR1 SGDLS, CDR2 YYNGEE. In nucleotides, the CDR3 is TGTGCCAGCAGCGTAGATCCGGGGAGCACAGATACGCAGTATTTT. Protein product: CASSVDPGSTDTQYF.

Notes on this clonotype: A much bigger clone sits one base away, suggesting this may be a read error. The rearrangement joins TRBV19 to TRBJ1-2; the D gene is possibly TRBD1 (5 bases). This CDR3 has 15 residues. In germline, CDR1 is LNHDA, CDR2 SQIVND (reference sequence). The CDR3 loop is CASSAPQDPNDGYTF. The CDR3, as DNA: TGTGCCAGTAGTGCACCACAGGACCCTAACGATGGCTACACCTTC. Full variable domain (outside the CDR3, taken from reference TRBV19 and TRBJ1-2): DGGITQSPKYLFRKEGQNVTLSCEQNLNHDAMYWYRQDPGQGLRLIYYSQIVNDFQKGDIAEGYSVSREKKESFPLTVTSAQKNPTAFYLCASSAPQDPNDGYTFGSGTRLTVV.

This clonotype was observed at least ten times. The rearrangement links TRBV20-1 to TRBJ2-7, with 12 bases lining up with TRBD1. The CDR3 is 14 residues long. The V and J ends lost 6 bases and 7 bases, in that order; junction bases with no gene match: 10. Germline V CDR1 and CDR2: DFQATT, SNEGSKA (reference sequence). In nucleotides, the CDR3 is TGCAGTGCCGAGCCGGGACAGGGGGCACGGGAGCAGTACTTC. It is translated as CSAEPGQGAREQYF.

This clonotype came up many times. The chain has TRBV20-1 and TRBJ2-2; 10 bases fit TRBD1. In germline, CDR1 is DFQATT, CDR2 SNEGSKA (reference sequence). The CDR3 is 18 amino acids. With 2 bases clipped from V and 5 bases from J, the junction kept 14 bases outside the gene matches. CDR3 DNA: TGCAGTGCTAGACCGGGACAGGGGACATCACGGGGGACCGGGGAGCTGTTTTTT. The encoded protein is CSARPGQGTSRGTGELFF.

Ten or more counts support this clonotype. The chain is built from TRBV29-1 and TRBJ1-2, with TRBD1 identical over 7 bases. With 6 bases clipped from V and 8 bases from J, the junction kept 6 bases outside the gene matches. The CDR3 covers 11 residues. Germline assignment: CDR1 SQVTM and CDR2 ANQGSEA. CDR3 sequence: CSVLGTEGYTF. The CDR3 DNA follows: TGCAGCGTCCTCGGGACAGAAGGCTACACCTTC.

Remarks on this clonotype: A clone one base away is much larger, so this may be a read error. V usage is TRBV4-3 and J usage is TRBJ2-5; no clear D. Trimming pared 0 bases from V and 9 bases from J, leaving 11 bases between. Germline V gene data show CDR1 as LGHNA and CDR2 as YSLEER. CDR3 length: 13 residues. The CDR3 reads CASSQDGMQPQYF. CDR3 in DNA: TGCGCCAGCAGCCAAGATGGCATGCAGCCCCAGTACTTC.

This clonotype was counted ten times or more. The V call is TRBV12-3 or TRBV12-4, the J call TRBJ1-1; 7 bases agree with TRBD1. Unmatched junction bases numbered 14, after V lost 4 bases and J lost 0 bases. The CDR3 consists of 18 residues. DNA for the CDR3: TGTGCCAGCAGTTCCCTGGGGACAGCGAACCTCTTGAACACTGAAGCTTTCTTT. This sequence encodes CASSSLGTANLLNTEAFF.

The chain has TRBV4-1 and TRBJ2-7, with a tentative D call TRBD2 (6 bases). The length of the CDR3 is 16 residues. Germline CDR1 and CDR2: MGHRA and YSYEKL. Deletions cut 0 bases from V and 3 bases from J, with 15 bases between. CDR3 region: CASSQERPGEGYEQYF. DNA of the CDR3: TGCGCCAGCAGCCAAGAACGGCCGGGAGAGGGCTACGAGCAGTACTTC.

This clonotype came up many times. This sequence joins TRBV27 and TRBJ2-2; D might be TRBD1 or TRBD2, each matching 5 bases. This CDR3 region has 14 residues. Per germline, CDR1 MNHEY and CDR2 SMNVEV (reference sequence). The V gene lost 0 bases and the J gene lost 6 bases, with 8 bases spanning the gap. The CDR3 DNA sequence: TGTGCCAGCAGTTTATCCCCGGGGCCCGGGGAGCTGTTTTTT. This translates into CASSLSPGPGELFF.

This clonotype was detected many times. The V call is TRBV5-1, the J call TRBJ2-7, with TRBD2 matching over 10 bases. The V and J ends lost 0 bases and 3 bases, in that order; junction bases with no gene match: 3. This CDR3 has 15 amino acids. Germline assignment: CDR1 SGHRS and CDR2 YFSETQ. CDR3 bases: TGCGCCAGCAGCTTGGGGACTAGCGGAGACTACGAGCAGTACTTC. This gives the protein CASSLGTSGDYEQYF.

This clonotype was recorded at least ten times. This chain joins TRBV28 and TRBJ2-7; 7 nucleotides match TRBD1. J lost 5 bases, V lost 6 bases, and 10 bases had no gene match. CDR3 length: 14 amino acids. CDR1 is MDHEN, CDR2 SYDVKM, per germline. The CDR3 nucleotides read TGTGCCAGCAGCCGGCCCAAGGGGGCTCACGAGCAGTACTTC. Translated, it gives CASSRPKGAHEQYF.

This clonotype was observed at least ten times. The rearrangement joins TRBV19 to TRBJ2-7; tentatively, D is TRBD2 (6 bases). With 6 bases removed from V and 3 bases from J, the gap between germline ends came to 18 bases. Germline-derived CDR1 and CDR2 are LNHDA and SQIVND (reference sequence). CDR3 size: 15 residues. CDR3 sequence reads: CASRQLAGRNYEQYF. The DNA for the CDR3 is TGTGCCAGTAGACAGCTTGCGGGGCGGAACTACGAGCAGTACTTC.

The sample holds a few counts of this clonotype. The genes are TRBV5-1 and TRBJ2-7, with 7 positions matching TRBD1. V lost 0 bases and J lost 3; bases outside the gene matches: 6. Germline V gene lookup returns CDR1 SGHRS and CDR2 YFSETQ. CDR3 length equals 15 residues. CDR3 bases: TGCGCCAGCAGCTTGGGGGACAGCTACCTCTACGAGCAGTACTTC. Residues: CASSLGDSYLYEQYF.

The chain has TRBV30 and TRBJ2-1; possibly TRBD1 for D (6 bases). Looked up from germline, CDR1 is GTSNPN and CDR2 is SVGIG (reference sequence). There are 15 residues in the CDR3. Trimming removed 0 bases at V and 4 bases at J, with 13 bases between. CDR3 loop: CAWSVFKDRYNEQFF. CDR3 nucleotides: TGTGCCTGGAGTGTATTTAAAGACAGGTACAATGAGCAGTTCTTC. The full variable domain, in which reference TRBV30 and TRBJ2-1 provide the parts outside the CDR3, is SQTIHQWPATLVQPVGSPLSLECTVEGTSNPNLYWYRQAAGRGLQLLFYSVGIGQISSEVPQNLSASRPQDRQFILSSKKLLLSDSGFYLCAWSVFKDRYNEQFFGPGTRLTVL.

This clonotype came up a few times. V gene TRBV6-1 combines with J gene TRBJ2-2, with 8 nucleotides matching TRBD2. V gave up 7 bases and J gave up 5 bases; unmatched junction bases: 6. CDR1 and CDR2 from the germline V gene are MNHNS and SASEGT. The CDR3 runs to 14 residues. As DNA, the CDR3 is TGTGCCAGCATCAGGACTAGCCCAACCGGGGAGCTGTTTTTT. It yields the protein CASIRTSPTGELFF.

This clonotype appeared a few times. This sequence joins TRBV20-1 and TRBJ1-1, with TRBD1 as a possible D gene (5 bases). Germline assignment: CDR1 DFQATT and CDR2 SNEGSKA (reference sequence). The CDR3 runs 20 residues. V was clipped by 1 base and J by 6 bases, with 33 bases between them. In DNA, the CDR3 is TGCAGTGCTAGAGTCGGCCGCGAGCGGGGGGTAGCACAAAGGGCATCTGAAGCTTTCTTT. As protein: CSARVGRERGVAQRASEAFF.

In this sample, this clonotype turned up many times. This chain uses TRBV27 with TRBJ2-7; a possible D gene is TRBD1 (5 bases). Between the trimmed V and J ends, which lost 5 bases and 2 bases, there was a span of 16 bases. The CDR3 is 15 amino acids. Per germline, CDR1 MNHEY and CDR2 SMNVEV (reference sequence). The CDR3 loop reads CASSLLNRPPYEQYF. CDR3 nucleotides: TGTGCCAGCAGTCTACTCAACAGGCCCCCCTACGAGCAGTACTTC.

J is TRBJ1-1 and V is TRBV5-5, with D unresolved. V lost 2 bases to trimming and J lost 1 base, with 9 bases between them. Germline V gene sequence: CDR1 SGHKS, CDR2 YYEKEE (reference sequence). This CDR3 has 14 residues. CDR3 nucleotide sequence: TGTGCCAGCAGCTTTGGACCAGAGAACACTGAAGCTTTCTTT. Its protein is CASSFGPENTEAFF. The whole variable domain, remainder taken from reference TRBV5-5 and TRBJ1-1, is DAGVTQSPTHLIKTRGQQVTLRCSPISGHKSVSWYQQVLGQGPQFIFQYYEKEERGRGNFPDRFSARQFPNYSSELNVNALLLGDSALYLCASSFGPENTEAFFGQGTRLTVV.